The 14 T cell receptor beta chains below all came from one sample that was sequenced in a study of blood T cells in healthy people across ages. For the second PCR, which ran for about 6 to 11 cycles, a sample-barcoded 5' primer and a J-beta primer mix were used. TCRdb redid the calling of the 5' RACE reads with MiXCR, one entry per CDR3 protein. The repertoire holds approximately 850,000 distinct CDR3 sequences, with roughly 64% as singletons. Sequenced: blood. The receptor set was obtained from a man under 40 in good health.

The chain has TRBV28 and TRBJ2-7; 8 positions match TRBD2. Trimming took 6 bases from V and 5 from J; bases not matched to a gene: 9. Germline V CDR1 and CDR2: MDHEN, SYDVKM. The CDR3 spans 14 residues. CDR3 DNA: TGTGCCAGCAGCCCTCGCGGGGGGACCAACGAGCAGTACTTC. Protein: CASSPRGGTNEQYF.

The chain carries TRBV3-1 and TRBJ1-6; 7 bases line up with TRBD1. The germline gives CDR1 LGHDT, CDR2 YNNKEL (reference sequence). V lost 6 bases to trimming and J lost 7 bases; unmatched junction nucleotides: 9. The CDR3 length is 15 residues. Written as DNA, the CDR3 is TGTGCCAGCAGACCTACAGGGGCTCTCAATTCACCCCTCCACTTT. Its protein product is CASRPTGALNSPLHF.

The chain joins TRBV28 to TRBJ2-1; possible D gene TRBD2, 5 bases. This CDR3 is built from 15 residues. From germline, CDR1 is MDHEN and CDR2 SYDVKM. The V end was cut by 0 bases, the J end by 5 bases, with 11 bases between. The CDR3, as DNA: TGTGCCAGCAGTTTATGGGACTCAAGAAACAATGAGCAGTTCTTC. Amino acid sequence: CASSLWDSRNNEQFF.

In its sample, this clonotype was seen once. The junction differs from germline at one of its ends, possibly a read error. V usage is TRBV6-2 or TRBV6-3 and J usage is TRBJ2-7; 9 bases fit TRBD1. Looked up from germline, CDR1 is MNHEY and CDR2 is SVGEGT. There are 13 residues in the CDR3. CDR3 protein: CASGDRATYEEYF. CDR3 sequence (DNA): TGTGCCAGCGGGGACAGGGCCACCTACGAGGAGTACTTC.

Written as DNA, the CDR3 is TGCGCCAGCAGGGTCCCTCGTTCCGGCATCCGGGACCCCATGAACACTGAAGCTTTCTTT. It codes for CASRVPRSGIRDPMNTEAFF. The genes are TRBV5-1 and TRBJ1-1; weak D call: TRBD1 (5 bases). The ends were cut back, 5 bases at V and 0 bases at J, with 29 bases in the middle. CDR3 length: 20 amino acids. The V gene's germline CDR1 is SGHRS and CDR2 YFSETQ. The complete variable domain, with remaining parts taken from reference TRBV5-1 and TRBJ1-1, reads KAGVTQTPRYLIKTRGQQVTLSCSPISGHRSVSWYQQTPGQGLQFLFEYFSETQRNKGNFPGRFSGRQFSNSRSEMNVSTLELGDSALYLCASRVPRSGIRDPMNTEAFFGQGTRLTVV.

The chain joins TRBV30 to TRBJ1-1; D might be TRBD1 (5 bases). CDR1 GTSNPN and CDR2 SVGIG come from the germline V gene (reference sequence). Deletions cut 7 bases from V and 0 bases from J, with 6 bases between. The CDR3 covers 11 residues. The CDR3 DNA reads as TGTGCCTTGGGGGTGAACACTGAAGCTTTCTTT. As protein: CALGVNTEAFF.

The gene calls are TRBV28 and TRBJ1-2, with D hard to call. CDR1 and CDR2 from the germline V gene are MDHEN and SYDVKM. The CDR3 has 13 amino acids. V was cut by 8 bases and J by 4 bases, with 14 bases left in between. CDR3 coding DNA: TGTGCCAGCGGGTCCGACGTGGGCTATGGCTACACCTTC. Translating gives CASGSDVGYGYTF.

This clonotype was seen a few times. The CDR3 DNA reads as TGCAGCGTTGCTCGGAACCAAGGCGGGGAGCTGTTTTTT. This encodes CSVARNQGGELFF. This rearrangement joins TRBV29-1 to TRBJ2-2; D not certain. The germline V gene has CDR1 SQVTM and CDR2 ANQGSEA. The V gene lost 4 bases and the J gene lost 7 bases, with 13 bases spanning the gap. The length of the CDR3 is 13 residues.

CDR3: CASSIRGAGEQFF. The CDR3 nucleotides are TGTGCCAGTAGTATTCGGGGGGCAGGAGAGCAGTTCTTC. The V gene is TRBV19, the J gene TRBJ2-1; D might be TRBD2 (7 bases). V lost 3 bases and J lost 10, with 13 bases in between. In germline, CDR1 is LNHDA, CDR2 SQIVND (reference sequence). CDR3 length: 13 residues.

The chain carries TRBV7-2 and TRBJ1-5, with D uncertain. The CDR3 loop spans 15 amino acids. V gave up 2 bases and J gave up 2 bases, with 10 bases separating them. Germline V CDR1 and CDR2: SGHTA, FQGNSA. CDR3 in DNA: TGTGCCAGCAGCTTAAGCCCGGAGGGCAATCAGCCCCAGCATTTT. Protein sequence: CASSLSPEGNQPQHF.

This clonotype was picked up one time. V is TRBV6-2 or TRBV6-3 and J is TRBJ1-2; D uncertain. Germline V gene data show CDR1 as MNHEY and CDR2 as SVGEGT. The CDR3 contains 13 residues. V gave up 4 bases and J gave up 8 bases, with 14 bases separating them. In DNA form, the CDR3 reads TGTGCCAGCAGTTCAAGGACCGAAAGGGGCTACACCTTC. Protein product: CASSSRTERGYTF.

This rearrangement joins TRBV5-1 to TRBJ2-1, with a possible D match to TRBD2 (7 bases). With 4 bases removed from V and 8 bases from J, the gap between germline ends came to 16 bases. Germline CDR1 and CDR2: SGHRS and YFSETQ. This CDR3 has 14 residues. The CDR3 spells CASSTGGRGDEQFF. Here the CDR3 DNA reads TGCGCCAGCAGCACGGGGGGCCGAGGGGATGAGCAGTTCTTC.

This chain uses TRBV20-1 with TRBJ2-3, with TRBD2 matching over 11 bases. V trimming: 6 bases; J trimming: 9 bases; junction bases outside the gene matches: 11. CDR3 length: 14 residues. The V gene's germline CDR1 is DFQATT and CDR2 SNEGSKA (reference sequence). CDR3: CSAYLTSGADTQYF. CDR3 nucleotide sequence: TGCAGTGCGTATCTGACTAGCGGGGCTGACACGCAGTATTTT.

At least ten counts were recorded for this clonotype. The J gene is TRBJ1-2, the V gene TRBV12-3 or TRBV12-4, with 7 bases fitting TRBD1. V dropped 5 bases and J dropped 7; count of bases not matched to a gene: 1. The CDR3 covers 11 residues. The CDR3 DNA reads TGTGCCAGCAGTCCAGGGGGTGGCTACACCTTC. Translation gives CASSPGGGYTF.